This T cell receptor beta chain stems from a study of OX40 agonist ivuxolimab in advanced cancers. Study at large: While on treatment, patients had intravenous ivuxolimab at 0.01 to 10 mg/kg every 2 weeks. General study points: Researchers report that CD8+ T cells had, on average, more expanded clones than CD4+.

In its sample, this clone was seen once. The antigen is unknown. CDR1 MDHEN and CDR2 SYDVKM come from the germline V gene. V dropped 6 bases and J dropped 3; count of bases not matched to a gene: 8. The CDR3 has 15 residues. TCRdb's copy holds only in-frame clones and misses some; the assay was immunoSEQ multiplex PCR. The table includes approximately 120,000 clones, 80% to 95% detected once. The sequences come from CD4+ or CD8+ T cells sorted from blood, collected in a trial of the OX40 agonist ivuxolimab. The source of this sequence is an adult with an advanced solid tumor such as melanoma, head and neck, liver or kidney cancer. The gene calls are TRBV28 and TRBJ2-7, with 10 bases aligning to TRBD1. The CDR3 region is CASSIDRTGGYEQYF. CDR3 sequence (DNA): TGTGCCAGCAGCATAGATCGGACAGGGGGCTACGAGCAGTACTTC.